Sequencing of this T cell receptor beta chain was carried out in a study of OX40 agonist ivuxolimab in advanced cancers. For context, the study as a whole: The costimulatory receptor OX40 (CD134) was targeted by ivuxolimab, a fully human IgG2 agonistic monoclonal antibody. Prior anti-PD-1, anti-PD-L1 or anti-CTLA-4 therapy was permitted, and approximately 40% of dose-escalation patients had received checkpoint inhibitors. Intravenous ivuxolimab was administered to patients every 2 weeks at six dose levels: 0.01, 0.1, 0.3, 1.5, 3 and 10 mg/kg. The purpose of peripheral TCRbeta sequencing was to test whether ivuxolimab changed TCR sequence diversity and led to clonal T-cell expansion. Of the approximately 54 patients in dose escalation, about 20 had hepatocellular carcinoma, around 15 had melanoma, 9 had renal cell carcinoma and 9 had head and neck cancer. The paper describes the monotherapy dose-escalation part (N ≈ 51 patients) of the phase I trial of ivuxolimab. Partial responses occurred in three dose-escalation patients: two with cutaneous melanoma and one with hepatocellular carcinoma. In the dose-escalation cohort, 82.7% of patients were male, and the mean age was roughly 60 years, with a range of roughly 23 to 85.

With regard to this clone: It lacks a known antigen. There are no base qualities to consult, and no much larger clone falls within one base.

The trial excluded patients who had a history of autoimmune disease or were on systemic immunosuppression. Peripheral blood for TCR sequencing was collected from all dose cohorts at baseline, on cycle 4 day 1, and on cycle 7 day 1. Samples were obtained from an open-label, multicenter, first-in-human phase I dose-escalation trial of ivuxolimab. The trial enrolled adults with locally advanced or metastatic head and neck squamous cell, hepatocellular, melanoma or renal cell carcinoma. Before TCR sequencing, CD4+ and CD8+ T cells were separately sorted from peripheral blood. What the research found in general, with its limitations: At doses of 0.1 to 3.0 mg/kg, clonal expansion of both CD4+ and CD8+ blood T cells was observed from baseline to week 6. In the 0.1-3.0 mg/kg groups, partial responders had among the lowest normalized peripheral clonal expansion, particularly in CD8+ T cells. On average, CD8+ T cells showed more expanded clones than CD4+ T cells after ivuxolimab. Low levels of normalized T-cell clonal expansion were also shown by some nonresponding patients. The antigen specificity of the clonally expanded peripheral T cells was not determined.

For sequencing of the TCRbeta CDR3 region, genomic DNA was extracted from the sorted cells. The immunoSEQ Assay was used for sequencing of TCRbeta CDR3 regions. TCRdb obtained this table from immuneACCESS and retained in-frame rearrangements with V and J assigned. These tables miss some clones; where compared with another copy, unresolved V genes account for less than half of the shortfall, and the remainder is unexplained. The sample table holds 50,000 to 65,000 clones, of which around nine tenths were seen once. Of the sample, approximately 0.99% falls within the top ten clones. CDR1 and CDR2 were assigned from the germline V gene as SGHTA and FQGNSA. V is cut by 4 bases and J by 1 base, and the space between the germline ends is 18 bases. CDR3 length: 17 amino acids, cysteine to phenylalanine. The DNA shown is the 51-base CDR3, in frame from base 1.

This receptor was taken from an adult with an advanced solid tumor such as melanoma, head and neck, liver or kidney cancer. Sequenced material: CD4+ or CD8+ T cells sorted from blood, taken in a trial of the OX40 agonist ivuxolimab. This chain is built from TRBV7-2 and TRBJ2-3, with the D gene call left open. The sequenced DNA: TGTGCCAGCAGCTCGTCCCCCGCGCCTAGTCGCACAGATACGCAGTATTTT. Translated, this gives CASSSSPAPSRTDTQYF.